This TCR beta chain comes out of a study of blood T cell repertoires in COVID-19. The wider study: PBMCs, B-cell-depleted T cells, or T cells provided the cDNA or gDNA that made up the material.

CDR3 size: 14 residues. V trimming: 6 bases; J trimming: 7 bases; junction bases outside the gene matches: 10. Germline CDR1 SNHLY, CDR2 FYNNEI. In the original processing: Amplified reference gene primers provided the basis for estimating nucleated cell counts. Using immunoSEQ multiplex PCR, the repertoire was profiled, and TCRdb retains in-frame clones only, with some absent. V, J and clone size are taken as reported in that table, and D and trimming were inferred from the DNA itself. The data hold tens of thousands of clones, with about nine tenths observed a single time. The sequencing sample was made of peripheral blood. The sequence came from a man in his 60s with acute or convalescent COVID-19. This chain joins TRBV2 and TRBJ1-2; the match to TRBD1 covers 8 bases. CDR3 residues: CASRASGTGSGYTF. Written as DNA, the CDR3 is TGTGCCAGCAGGGCCTCCGGGACAGGCTCTGGCTACACCTTC. Full variable domain (remainder filled in from reference TRBV2 and TRBJ1-2): EPEVTQTPSHQVTQMGQEVILRCVPISNHLYFYWYRQILGQKVEFLVSFYNNEISEKSEIFDDQFSVERPDGSNFTLKIRSTKLEDSAMYFCASRASGTGSGYTFGSGTRLTVV.